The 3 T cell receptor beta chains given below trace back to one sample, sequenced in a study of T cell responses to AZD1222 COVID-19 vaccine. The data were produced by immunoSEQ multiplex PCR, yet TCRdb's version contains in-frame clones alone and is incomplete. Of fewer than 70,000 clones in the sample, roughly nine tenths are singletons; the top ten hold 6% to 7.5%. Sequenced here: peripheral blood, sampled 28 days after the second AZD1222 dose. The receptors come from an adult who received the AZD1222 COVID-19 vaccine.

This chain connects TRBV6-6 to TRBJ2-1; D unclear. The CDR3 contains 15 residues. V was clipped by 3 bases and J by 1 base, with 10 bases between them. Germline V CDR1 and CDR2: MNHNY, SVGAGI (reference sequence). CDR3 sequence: CASSYPVGSYNEQFF. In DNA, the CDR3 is TGTGCCAGCAGTTATCCAGTCGGGTCCTACAATGAGCAGTTCTTC.

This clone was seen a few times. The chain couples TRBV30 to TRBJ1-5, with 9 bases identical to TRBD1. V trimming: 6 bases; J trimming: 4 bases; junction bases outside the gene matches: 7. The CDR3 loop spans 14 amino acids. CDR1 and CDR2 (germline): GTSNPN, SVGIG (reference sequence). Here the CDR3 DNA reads TGTGCCTGTGGTGGGGACAGGGTGAATCAGCCCCAGCATTTT. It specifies CACGGDRVNQPQHF.

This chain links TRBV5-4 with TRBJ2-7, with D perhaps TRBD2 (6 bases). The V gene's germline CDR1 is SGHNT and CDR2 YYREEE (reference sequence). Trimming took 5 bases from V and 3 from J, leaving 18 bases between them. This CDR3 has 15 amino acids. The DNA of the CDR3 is TGTGCCAGCAGTAAGATGGAGGGTTCCCACTACGAGCAGTACTTC. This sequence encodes CASSKMEGSHYEQYF.